This record concerns one T cell receptor beta chain sequence. These data are taken from a study of blood T cell repertoires in COVID-19. In the study overall: Sites in the United States, Italy and Spain provided acute and convalescent COVID-19 samples. PBMCs, B-cell-depleted T cells, or T cells were the source of the cDNA or gDNA that made up the material.

As originally analysed: Quantification of nucleated cells was approximated via reference gene primer amplification. Using immunoSEQ multiplex PCR, the repertoire was profiled, and TCRdb retains in-frame clones only, with some absent. That table is the source of V, J and clone size, and D and trimming were worked out from the DNA. The data show 200,000 to 300,000 clones, approximately 90% seen once. This TCR was sampled from a woman aged 40 to 49 with acute or convalescent COVID-19. Material for sequencing was peripheral blood.

The CDR3 DNA is TGCGCCAGCAGTGAAGGGACAGGCTACGCTCTGGGAGGCGAGCAGTACGTC. The encoded protein is CASSEGTGYALGGEQYV. The chain employs TRBV10-2 and TRBJ2-7, with 8 nucleotides matching TRBD1. V was pared by 3 bases and J by 6 bases, with 16 bases of the junction left unmatched. The germline V gene has CDR1 WSHSY and CDR2 SAAADI. The CDR3 length is 17 residues.